This paragraph covers one TCR beta chain sequence. This specimen comes from a study of blood T cell repertoires in COVID-19. Study overall: The origin of the acute and convalescent COVID-19 samples was the United States, Italy and Spain. From T cells, B-cell-depleted T cells, or PBMCs came the material, which was cDNA or gDNA.

In the original processing: Amplification with reference gene primers provided the estimates of nucleated cell counts. TCRdb's table, derived via immunoSEQ multiplex PCR, lists solely in-frame clones and lacks some. That table furnishes V, J and clone size, whereas the DNA furnished D and trimming. The sample shows approximately 260,000 clones, 87% of them seen only once. In germline, CDR1 is MDHEN, CDR2 SYDVKM. Trimming took off 5 bases at V and 7 bases at J, with 12 bases between the two ends. The CDR3 runs to 13 residues. The sequenced material came from peripheral blood. J is TRBJ2-1 and V is TRBV28; perhaps TRBD2 as D (6 bases). The sequence derives from a man aged 55 to 70 who had recovered from COVID-19. The CDR3 coding sequence is TGTGCCAGCAGTGCCGGGGGACTTAATGAGCAGTTCTTC. This codes for CASSAGGLNEQFF.